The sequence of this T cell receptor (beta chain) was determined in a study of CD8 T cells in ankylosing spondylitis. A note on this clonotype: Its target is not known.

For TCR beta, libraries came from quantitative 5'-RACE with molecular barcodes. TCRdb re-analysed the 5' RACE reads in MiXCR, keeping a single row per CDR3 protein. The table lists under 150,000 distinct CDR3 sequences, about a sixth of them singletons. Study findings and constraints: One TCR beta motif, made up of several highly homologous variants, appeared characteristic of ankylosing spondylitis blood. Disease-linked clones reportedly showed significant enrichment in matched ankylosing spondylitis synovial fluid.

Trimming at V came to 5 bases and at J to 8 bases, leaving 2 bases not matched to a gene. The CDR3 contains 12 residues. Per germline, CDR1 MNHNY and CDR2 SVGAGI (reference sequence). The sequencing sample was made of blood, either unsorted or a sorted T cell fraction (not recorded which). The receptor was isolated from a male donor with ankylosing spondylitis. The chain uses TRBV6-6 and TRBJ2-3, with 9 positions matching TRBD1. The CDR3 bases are TGTGCCAGCAGTGGACAGGGGCGTACGCAGTATTTT. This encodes CASSGQGRTQYF.